The 10 T cell receptor beta chains presented below share a single source sample, sequenced in a study of shared clonotypes between healthy human individuals. Naive CD8 cells, CD45RO-negative and positively selected for CCR7, excluded terminally differentiated effector memory CD45RA+ cells. TCRdb keeps only in-frame clones here, not all; method: immunoSEQ multiplex PCR. The sample includes 600,000 or so clones, 98% seen only once; the top ten take 0.3% to 0.35%. Sequences were obtained from naive CD8+ T cells sorted from blood. Receptors originate from a man between 25 and 39 years old in good health.

This chain links TRBV10-3 with TRBJ1-2, with 10 nucleotides matching TRBD1. The CDR3 is 15 residues long. After removal of 3 bases from V and 2 bases from J, the junction contained 3 bases not matched to a gene. From germline, CDR1 is ENHRY and CDR2 SYGVKD. CDR3 in amino acids: CAISEEDRGNYGYTF. CDR3 coding DNA: TGTGCCATCAGTGAAGAGGACAGGGGGAACTATGGCTACACCTTC.

A note on this clone: Sequence at one end of the junction differs from germline and may be a read error. J is TRBJ2-7 and V is TRBV7-7, with D perhaps matching TRBD2 (5 bases). Germline-derived CDR1 and CDR2 are SSHAT and FNYEAQ (reference sequence). This CDR3 has 14 amino acids. The CDR3 nucleotides read TGTGCTAGCAGCTTAGGAGTGGGAGCCGACGAGCAGTACTTC. The encoded protein is CASSLGVGADEQYF.

The V call is TRBV27, the J call TRBJ2-7; 9 bases agree with TRBD1. V was clipped by 5 bases and J by 3 bases; unmatched bases: 8. The length of the CDR3 is 15 residues. CDR1 and CDR2 from the germline V gene are MNHEY and SMNVEV (reference sequence). The CDR3 DNA follows: TGTGCCAGCAGTCCAGGGACAGGGAACCTCTACGAGCAGTACTTC. Translated: CASSPGTGNLYEQYF.

As to this clone: The junction departs from the called germline gene at one end, perhaps through a read error. The chain couples TRBV14 to TRBJ2-1; the D is unclear. The germline gives CDR1 SGHDN, CDR2 FVKESK. CDR3 length: 9 residues. The CDR3 sequence is CLCRDEQFF. Here the CDR3 DNA reads TGCCTATGCCGGGATGAGCAGTTCTTC.

The J gene is TRBJ2-1, the V gene TRBV11-3; 9 bases match TRBD2. This CDR3 region has 16 residues. The J segment lost 3 bases and the V segment lost 5 bases, leaving 8 bases of the junction unmatched. Germline V gene sequence: CDR1 SGHNT, CDR2 YENEEA. The chain's CDR3 is CASSPPASGNYNEQFF. CDR3 bases: TGTGCCAGCAGCCCCCCGGCTAGCGGGAACTACAATGAGCAGTTCTTC.

The table lists this clone with a few counts. This sample also contains other DNA sequences that code for the same CDR3. This chain joins TRBV6-5 and TRBJ2-7; 14 bases line up with TRBD2. V shed 2 bases and J 3 bases; nucleotides not matched to a gene: 0. The germline gives CDR1 MNHEY, CDR2 SVGAGI. The CDR3 is 15 residues long. CDR3 DNA: TGTGCCAGCAGTTACGGGACTAGCGGGAGCTACGAGCAGTACTTC. It yields the protein CASSYGTSGSYEQYF.

The V call is TRBV6-1, the J call TRBJ2-4, with 10 bases identical to TRBD1. This CDR3 comprises 15 residues. Germline trimming cut 2 bases from V and 7 bases from J; bases unmatched to any gene: 5. Per the germline V gene, CDR1 is MNHNS and CDR2 is SASEGT. The DNA for the CDR3 is TGTGCCAGCAGTGAATGGGACAGGGGATTCAACATTCAGTACTTC. It yields the protein CASSEWDRGFNIQYF.

This clone has a single count. The V call is TRBV5-5, the J call TRBJ2-7, with 8 nucleotides matching TRBD2. From germline, CDR1 is SGHKS and CDR2 YYEKEE (reference sequence). V was pared by 0 bases and J by 6 bases, with 8 bases of the junction left unmatched. The CDR3 has 15 amino acids. DNA of the CDR3: TGTGCCAGCAGCTTGGAAGGAGCGGGAGCTGGCGAGCAGTACTTC. Amino acid sequence: CASSLEGAGAGEQYF.

V and J are TRBV25-1 and TRBJ2-1, with D maybe TRBD2 (6 bases). This CDR3 spans 16 amino acids. Trimming removed 4 bases from V and 7 bases from J, with 20 bases in between. Germline assignment: CDR1 MGHDK and CDR2 SYGVNS. The CDR3 spells CASSGFREPVVNEQFF. In DNA, the CDR3 is TGTGCCAGCAGTGGATTTCGGGAGCCGGTAGTGAATGAGCAGTTCTTC.

The chain recombines TRBV4-1 with TRBJ1-1, with 7 bases that match TRBD1. After removal of 4 bases from V and 4 bases from J, the junction contained 9 bases not matched to a gene. The germline V gene encodes CDR1 MGHRA and CDR2 YSYEKL. The CDR3 sequence is 15 residues long. As DNA, the CDR3 is TGCGCCAGCAGCCTCCCAGACAGGGTGGGCACTGAAGCTTTCTTT. Residues: CASSLPDRVGTEAFF.